This T cell receptor beta chain was obtained from a study of T cell repertoires in cytomegalovirus infection. Overall study: Public TCR beta signatures were indicative of both CMV infection and a matching HLA type. Study-wide results and caveats: Adding up the frequency of public TCR beta families identified people who carried CMV plus the relevant HLA. There were HLA-C-restricted CMV-specific TCR beta clonotypes dominating the ex vivo response.

Using its own MiXCR run on the reads, TCRdb lists one record per CDR3 protein. This sample has some 440,000 distinct CDR3 sequences, with roughly 31% found just once. In the case of this clonotype: Antigen: not known.

The CDR3 has 15 residues. CDR1 is MGHRA and CDR2 is YSYEKL in the germline V gene. V was pared by 4 bases and J by 0 bases, with 7 bases between. The chain has TRBV4-1 and TRBJ2-6; D perhaps matches TRBD2 (5 bases). The sequencing sample was made of PBMCs. The source is a human donor in good health (CMV status not recorded). Some clones in this sample may be carry-over from other donors' samples. In DNA, the CDR3 is TGCGCCAGCAGCCTCCGGGACTCTGGGGCCAACGTCCTGACTTTC. Translating it yields CASSLRDSGANVLTF.